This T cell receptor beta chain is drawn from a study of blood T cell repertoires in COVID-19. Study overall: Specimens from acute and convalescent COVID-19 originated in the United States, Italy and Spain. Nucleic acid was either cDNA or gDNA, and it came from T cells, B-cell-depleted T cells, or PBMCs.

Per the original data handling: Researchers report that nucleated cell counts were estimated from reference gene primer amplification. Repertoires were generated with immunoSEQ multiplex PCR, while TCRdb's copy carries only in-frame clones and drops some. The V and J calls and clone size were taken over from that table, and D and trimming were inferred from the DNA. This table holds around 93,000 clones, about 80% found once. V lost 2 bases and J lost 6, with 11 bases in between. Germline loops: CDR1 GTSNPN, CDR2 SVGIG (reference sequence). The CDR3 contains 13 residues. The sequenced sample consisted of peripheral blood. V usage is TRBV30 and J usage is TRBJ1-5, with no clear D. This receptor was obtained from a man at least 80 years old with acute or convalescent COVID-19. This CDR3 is CAWSQSNGQPQHF. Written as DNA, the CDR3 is TGTGCCTGGAGTCAAAGTAACGGTCAGCCCCAGCATTTT.